This TCR beta chain was identified in a study of cytotoxic CD8 clonotypes in ibrutinib-treated CLL. Study in general: Of a cohort that held ten to twelve relapsed/refractory and some 14 treatment-naive patients, around 17 were IGHV unmutated.

Produced via immunoSEQ multiplex PCR; TCRdb's table is partial and in-frame only. Of about 130,000 clones listed, 76% were seen once; the top ten hold around 5%. This clone was seen once. The CDR3 is 14 amino acids. V lost 3 bases, J lost 0 bases, and 2 bases stayed unmatched. Germline-derived CDR1 and CDR2 are GTSNPN and SVGIG (reference sequence). This sequence originates from a human donor with chronic lymphocytic leukemia. The chain has TRBV30 and TRBJ1-3; 7 nucleotides agree with TRBD1. The specimen was PBMCs, collected after 24 months of ibrutinib treatment. This chain's CDR3 is CAWRTGYSGNTIYF. As DNA, the CDR3 is TGTGCCTGGAGGACAGGGTACTCTGGAAACACCATATATTTT.